The 22 T cell receptor beta chains below come from one sample, sequenced in a study of human T cells and chemical hapten exposure. TCRdb used MiXCR to reprocess the RACE reads, holding one entry per CDR3 protein. The table includes more than 150,000 distinct CDR3 sequences, around 23% detected once. Noted time point: patch test 3, about 24 weeks after DPC sensitization. Noted treatment: therapeutic diphenylcyclopropenone sensitization with weekly scalp DPC. Sequencing used whole blood, obtained in connection with sensitization to the hapten diphenylcyclopropenone (DPC). These receptor sequences come from a woman aged 40 to 50 with alopecia areata. Some clones in this sample may be carry-over from other donors' samples.

This clonotype was picked up many times. V gene TRBV20-1 combines with J gene TRBJ1-1; D unresolved. This CDR3 region has 14 residues. Germline CDR1 reads DFQATT; CDR2 reads SNEGSKA (reference sequence). V was clipped by 5 bases and J by 2 bases, with 15 bases between them. CDR3 DNA: TGCAGTGCTGAGACCTCTTGGGGAAACACTGAAGCTTTCTTT. Its translation is CSAETSWGNTEAFF.

This clonotype was observed a handful of times. The chain employs TRBV28 and TRBJ2-7, with 8 bases lining up with TRBD1. V shed 4 bases and J 2 bases; nucleotides not matched to a gene: 7. CDR1 and CDR2 from the germline V gene are MDHEN and SYDVKM. This CDR3 has 15 residues. The CDR3 DNA is TGTGCCAGCAGTTCATCCGGACAGGGCCCCTACGAGCAGTACTTC. It yields the protein CASSSSGQGPYEQYF. The full variable domain, its missing parts supplied by reference TRBV28 and TRBJ2-7, is DVKVTQSSRYLVKRTGEKVFLECVQDMDHENMFWYRQDPGLGLRLIYFSYDVKMKEKGDIPEGYSVSREKKERFSLILESASTNQTSMYLCASSSSGQGPYEQYFGPGTRLTVT.

This clonotype was seen a few times. The J gene is TRBJ2-5, the V gene TRBV7-9, with D possibly matching TRBD1 (6 bases). This CDR3 has 16 amino acids. Deletions cut 2 bases from V and 1 base from J, with 14 bases between. CDR1 is SEHNR, CDR2 FQNEAQ, per germline (reference sequence). Here the CDR3 reads CASSLYGGQIQETQYF. The CDR3 coding sequence is TGTGCCAGCAGCTTATATGGGGGACAAATCCAAGAGACCCAGTACTTC.

This clonotype occurred a few times. V is TRBV6-5 and J is TRBJ2-7; TRBD2 agrees at 12 bases. Germline CDR1 reads MNHEY; CDR2 reads SVGAGI. The CDR3 has 14 amino acids. The V gene end was trimmed by 6 bases and the J gene end by 6 bases; junction bases not matched to a gene: 6. Here the CDR3 DNA reads TGTGCCAGCAGGGAGACTAGCGGGAGTGGCGAGCAGTACTTC. It is translated as CASRETSGSGEQYF.

This clonotype was seen only a few times. The rearrangement links TRBV6-5 to TRBJ2-7; 7 nucleotides match TRBD2. Germline values: CDR1 MNHEY, CDR2 SVGAGI. The CDR3 totals 15 residues. Trimming took 0 bases from V and 3 from J; bases not matched to a gene: 5. The CDR3 DNA is TGTGCCAGCAGTTACTCGGCTAGCGGCTACTACGAGCAGTACTTC. Residues: CASSYSASGYYEQYF.

The chain couples TRBV9 to TRBJ2-6; D uncertain. CDR3 length equals 15 residues. Germline CDR1 SGDLS, CDR2 YYNGEE. V was shortened by 4 bases and J by 3 bases, with 11 bases between the two germline ends. The CDR3 DNA reads TGTGCCAGCAGCTCCCAAGCGCATGGGGCCAACGTCCTGACTTTC. Translating it yields CASSSQAHGANVLTF.

V and J are TRBV7-2 and TRBJ2-7; D perhaps matches TRBD1 (8 bases). Germline assignment: CDR1 SGHTA and CDR2 FQGNSA. CDR3 size: 20 residues. V was clipped by 1 base and J by 9 bases, with 34 bases between them. CDR3 DNA sequence: TGTGCCAGCAGCTTAGTCGCGGGACAGGTATTTATCGCGGGAGAGCCCCCGCAGTACTTC. Amino acid sequence: CASSLVAGQVFIAGEPPQYF. Full variable domain (outside the CDR3, taken from reference TRBV7-2 and TRBJ2-7): GAGVSQSPSNKVTEKGKDVELRCDPISGHTALYWYRQSLGQGLEFLIYFQGNSAPDKSGLPSDRFSAERTGGSVSTLTIQRTQQEDSAVYLCASSLVAGQVFIAGEPPQYFGPGTRLTVT.

This clonotype appeared a few times. The chain joins TRBV14 to TRBJ1-4; TRBD1 is a possible D gene (5 bases). The CDR3 runs to 14 residues. Germline assignment: CDR1 SGHDN and CDR2 FVKESK. The V and J ends lost 0 bases and 10 bases respectively, with 12 bases between them. CDR3 sequence: CASSQDWTTRKLFF. For the CDR3, the DNA is TGTGCCAGCAGCCAAGATTGGACAACGAGAAAACTGTTTTTT.

The chain recombines TRBV20-1 with TRBJ1-1; 9 bases fit TRBD1. CDR1 DFQATT and CDR2 SNEGSKA come from the germline V gene (reference sequence). V gave up 1 base and J gave up 7 bases; unmatched junction bases: 10. The CDR3 sequence is 15 residues long. CDR3 amino acids: CSARGVGQGISEAFF. The CDR3 DNA reads as TGCAGTGCTAGAGGAGTGGGACAGGGAATTAGTGAAGCTTTCTTT.

This clonotype was counted ten times or more. The rearrangement joins TRBV20-1 to TRBJ1-1, with a tentative D call TRBD1 (5 bases). Deletions cut 2 bases from V and 6 bases from J, with 10 bases between. CDR1 is DFQATT, CDR2 SNEGSKA, per germline (reference sequence). The CDR3 has 12 amino acids. This CDR3 is CSARRGWAEAFF. DNA for the CDR3: TGCAGTGCTAGAAGGGGTTGGGCTGAAGCTTTCTTT.

This chain connects TRBV6-6 to TRBJ2-1; D is tentatively TRBD1 or TRBD2 (5 bases each). Germline CDR1 and CDR2: MNHNY and SVGAGI (reference sequence). V was pared by 0 bases and J by 4 bases, with 19 bases between. The CDR3 extends over 18 amino acids. The CDR3 DNA is TGTGCCAGCAGTTACTCCGGATCCCCCGGGACCCCGTACAATGAGCAGTTCTTC. It codes for CASSYSGSPGTPYNEQFF.

This clonotype came up a few times. The genes are TRBV7-9 and TRBJ1-3; tentatively, D is TRBD1 (5 bases). Germline assignment: CDR1 SEHNR and CDR2 FQNEAQ (reference sequence). V was pared by 5 bases and J by 0 bases, with 14 bases between. The CDR3 consists of 16 residues. CDR3 DNA sequence: TGTGCCAGCAGCCCCCCGGGGGGGGTCTCTGGAAACACCATATATTTT. Translation: CASSPPGGVSGNTIYF.

V is TRBV29-1 and J is TRBJ2-5, with D perhaps given as TRBD1 or TRBD2 (5 bases each). Germline V gene data show CDR1 as SQVTM and CDR2 as ANQGSEA. CDR3 size: 13 residues. The CDR3 DNA follows: TGCTCCTCCAATCGAGGGGCAGGAGAGACCCAGTACTTC. This gives the protein CSSNRGAGETQYF.

This clonotype showed up just a few times. V gene TRBV28 combines with J gene TRBJ2-7; D is perhaps TRBD1 (6 bases). Germline loops: CDR1 MDHEN, CDR2 SYDVKM. The V end lost 5 bases, the J end lost 3 bases, and 14 bases lay between the germline ends. The CDR3 length is 14 residues. CDR3 DNA: TGTGCCAGCAGTATCAGGGGAAGAAGCTACGAGCAGTACTTC. Amino acids: CASSIRGRSYEQYF. Variable domain in full (rest from reference TRBV28 and TRBJ2-7): DVKVTQSSRYLVKRTGEKVFLECVQDMDHENMFWYRQDPGLGLRLIYFSYDVKMKEKGDIPEGYSVSREKKERFSLILESASTNQTSMYLCASSIRGRSYEQYFGPGTRLTVT.

This clonotype was recorded at least ten times. The V call is TRBV9, the J call TRBJ2-2, with TRBD2 identical over 7 bases. This CDR3 has 14 residues. Germline trimming cut 3 bases from V and 6 bases from J; bases unmatched to any gene: 5. Germline values: CDR1 SGDLS, CDR2 YYNGEE. CDR3 sequence: CASSETGGPGELFF. In nucleotides, the CDR3 is TGTGCCAGCAGCGAAACGGGAGGCCCCGGGGAGCTGTTTTTT.

This clonotype has more than one count but fewer than ten. The chain couples TRBV10-3 to TRBJ1-3, with 7 bases lining up with TRBD1. The CDR3 has 15 amino acids. Trimming cost V 4 bases and J 3 bases; bases outside gene matches: 6. Germline CDR1 reads ENHRY; CDR2 reads SYGVKD. In nucleotides, the CDR3 is TGTGCCATCAGTGCGAACAGGGGAGGTGGAAACACCATATATTTT. It translates to CAISANRGGGNTIYF.

In this sample, this clonotype turned up a few times. V and J are TRBV4-3 and TRBJ1-5, with D possibly matching TRBD1 (6 bases). Germline CDR1 and CDR2: LGHNA and YSLEER. The CDR3 spans 16 residues. V shed 0 bases and J shed 4 bases, with 13 bases lying between them. For the CDR3, the DNA is TGCGCCAGCAGCCAAGATTGGGTAGGGGGAAATCAGCCCCAGCATTTT. Its translation is CASSQDWVGGNQPQHF.

A few counts support this clonotype. J is TRBJ2-4 and V is TRBV27, with D possibly TRBD2 on 6 matching bases. CDR3 size: 19 residues. Germline loops: CDR1 MNHEY, CDR2 SMNVEV (reference sequence). The germline V and J ends were trimmed by 3 bases and 3 bases, with 24 bases remaining between them. The CDR3 region is CASSFRLDGPRGGKNIQYF. The DNA of the CDR3 is TGTGCCAGCAGTTTTCGTCTCGACGGGCCTAGGGGAGGCAAAAACATTCAGTACTTC.

The V and J genes are TRBV6-5 and TRBJ2-2; TRBD1 matches at 10 bases. CDR1 is MNHEY and CDR2 is SVGAGI in the germline V gene. Losses at the gene ends were 9 bases for V and 6 bases for J; bases not matched to a gene: 7. The CDR3 is 14 amino acids. The CDR3 sequence is CASRGTGVPGELFF. CDR3 nucleotide sequence: TGTGCCAGTCGAGGGACAGGGGTCCCCGGGGAGCTGTTTTTT.

This clonotype showed up many times. V usage is TRBV10-3 and J usage is TRBJ1-2; D uncertain. Trimming took 5 bases from V and 6 from J, leaving 10 bases between them. Per germline, CDR1 ENHRY and CDR2 SYGVKD. The length of the CDR3 is 12 residues. The CDR3 DNA is TGTGCCATCAGTACGGGAAAGGATGGCTACACCTTC. It encodes CAISTGKDGYTF.

This clonotype has a count of ten or more. The chain employs TRBV7-9 and TRBJ2-1, with no clear D. Germline CDR1 is SEHNR and CDR2 is FQNEAQ (reference sequence). This CDR3 region has 12 residues. Trimming took off 1 base at V and 9 bases at J, with 7 bases between the two ends. The CDR3, as DNA: TGTGCCAGCAGCTTAGAGCGTGGTGAGCAGTTCTTC. This gives the protein CASSLERGEQFF.

This clonotype was found a few times. The chain couples TRBV20-1 to TRBJ2-7; the match to TRBD2 covers 10 bases. The CDR3 sequence is 14 residues long. Losses at the gene ends were 4 bases for V and 4 bases for J; bases not matched to a gene: 7. The germline V gene encodes CDR1 DFQATT and CDR2 SNEGSKA (reference sequence). The CDR3 nucleotides are TGCAGTGCTAAAGGAGCGGGAGGGCGATACGAGCAGTACTTC. Residues: CSAKGAGGRYEQYF.